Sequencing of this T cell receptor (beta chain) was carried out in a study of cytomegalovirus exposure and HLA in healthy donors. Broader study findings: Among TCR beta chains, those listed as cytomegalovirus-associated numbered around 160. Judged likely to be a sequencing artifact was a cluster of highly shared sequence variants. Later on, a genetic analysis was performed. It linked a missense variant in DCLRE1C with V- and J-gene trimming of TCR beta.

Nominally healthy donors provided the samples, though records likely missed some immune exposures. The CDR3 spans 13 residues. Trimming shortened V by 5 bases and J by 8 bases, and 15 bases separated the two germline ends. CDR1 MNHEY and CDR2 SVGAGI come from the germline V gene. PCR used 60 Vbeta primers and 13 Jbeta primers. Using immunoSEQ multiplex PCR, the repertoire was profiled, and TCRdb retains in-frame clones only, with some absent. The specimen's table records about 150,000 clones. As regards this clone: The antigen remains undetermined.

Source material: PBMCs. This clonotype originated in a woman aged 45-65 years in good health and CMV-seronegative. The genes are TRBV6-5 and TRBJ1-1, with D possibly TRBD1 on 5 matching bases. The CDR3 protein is CASSDFREVEAFF. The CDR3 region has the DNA TGTGCCAGCAGTGATTTCAGGGAGGTGGAAGCTTTCTTT.